The 11 T cell receptor beta chains presented below share a single source sample, sequenced in a study of cytomegalovirus exposure and HLA in healthy donors. The PCR was carried out with 60 Vbeta primers and 13 Jbeta primers. Assay used: immunoSEQ multiplex PCR; TCRdb lists only in-frame clones, some missing. The sample has about 200,000 clones, approximately 80% seen once. The sequencing input was PBMCs. The receptors were gathered from a man aged 30-40 years in good health and CMV-seronegative.

The chain employs TRBV2 and TRBJ1-5; 8 nucleotides match TRBD1. Germline CDR1 reads SNHLY; CDR2 reads FYNNEI. There are 15 residues in the CDR3. V was pared by 6 bases and J by 3 bases, with 7 bases of the junction left unmatched. CDR3 bases: TGTGCCAGCAGCGGCGACAGGGGCTCCAATCAGCCCCAGCATTTT. The encoded protein is CASSGDRGSNQPQHF. The variable domain in full, completed from reference TRBV2 and TRBJ1-5, reads EPEVTQTPSHQVTQMGQEVILRCVPISNHLYFYWYRQILGQKVEFLVSFYNNEISEKSEIFDDQFSVERPDGSNFTLKIRSTKLEDSAMYFCASSGDRGSNQPQHFGDGTRLSIL.

The chain has TRBV9 and TRBJ1-1, with D unresolved. Germline V gene sequence: CDR1 SGDLS, CDR2 YYNGEE. The V end was cut by 0 bases, the J end by 4 bases, with 13 bases between. The CDR3 is 15 residues long. DNA for the CDR3: TGTGCCAGCAGCGTAGTCCTCGGTGACTCCACTGAAGCTTTCTTT. As protein: CASSVVLGDSTEAFF.

The chain carries TRBV11-2 and TRBJ2-1, with a tentative D call TRBD2 (5 bases). CDR1 SGHAT and CDR2 FQNNGV come from the germline V gene. The CDR3 runs 15 residues. Between the trimmed V and J ends, which lost 4 bases and 6 bases, there was a span of 16 bases. Written as DNA, the CDR3 is TGTGCCAGCAGCTCCTCCACCGGAGGACTCAATGAGCAGTTCTTC. Translation: CASSSSTGGLNEQFF.

The chain recombines TRBV23-1 with TRBJ2-1; tentatively, D is TRBD2 (5 bases). TRBV23-1 is an open reading frame, and its role is uncertain. V shed 4 bases and J shed 0 bases, with 7 bases lying between them. CDR3 length: 14 amino acids. The CDR3 region is CASSREYSYNEQFF. CDR3 DNA: TGCGCCAGCAGTCGGGAGTACTCCTACAATGAGCAGTTCTTC.

The gene calls are TRBV7-2 and TRBJ2-7; D is possibly TRBD2 (5 bases). The CDR3 has 12 amino acids. V was trimmed by 4 bases and J by 3 bases, leaving 7 bases between them. CDR1 is SGHTA, CDR2 FQGNSA, per germline. The CDR3 spells CASSSRGYEQYF. The CDR3 nucleotides are TGTGCCAGCAGCTCCCGGGGCTACGAGCAGTACTTC.

The chain uses TRBV18 and TRBJ2-7, with TRBD2 matching 7 bases. After removal of 6 bases from V and 4 bases from J, the junction contained 12 bases not matched to a gene. The CDR3 consists of 15 residues. Germline V lookup: CDR1 KGHSH, CDR2 LQKENI. CDR3 DNA: TGTGCCAGCTCCCCCCAGCCAGGGAGGGTTTACGAGCAGTACTTC. Encoded protein: CASSPQPGRVYEQYF.

This rearrangement joins TRBV7-9 to TRBJ2-3, with D perhaps TRBD2 (6 bases). Trimming removed 6 bases from V and 3 bases from J, with 10 bases in between. This CDR3 is built from 13 residues. CDR1 and CDR2 from the germline V gene are SEHNR and FQNEAQ (reference sequence). CDR3 residues: CASSSLATDTQYF. The CDR3, as DNA: TGTGCCAGCAGTTCACTAGCAACAGATACGCAGTATTTT.

The chain couples TRBV28 to TRBJ1-5, with D perhaps matching TRBD1 (5 bases). Germline CDR1 is MDHEN and CDR2 is SYDVKM. Trimming stripped 5 bases from V and 4 bases from J, with 18 bases between. The CDR3 totals 16 residues. The CDR3 is CASSPPGGAGNQPQHF. The CDR3 DNA sequence: TGTGCCAGCAGTCCACCCGGAGGGGCTGGGAATCAGCCCCAGCATTTT.

The chain employs TRBV5-1 and TRBJ1-6; 11 bases match TRBD1. Germline assignment: CDR1 SGHRS and CDR2 YFSETQ. The CDR3 length is 15 residues. With V trimmed by 4 bases and J by 8 bases, 5 bases remained unmatched. DNA of the CDR3: TGCGCCAGCAGCCGACTGGGACAGGGGGATTCACCCCTCCACTTT. Translating gives CASSRLGQGDSPLHF.

The J gene is TRBJ1-4, the V gene TRBV29-1, with D unclear. CDR3 size: 14 residues. Looked up from germline, CDR1 is SQVTM and CDR2 is ANQGSEA. Trimming cost V 7 bases and J 0 bases, with 12 bases left between them. The CDR3 DNA reads TGCAGCGCAATACACCCTGCAACTAATGAAAAACTGTTTTTT. This codes for CSAIHPATNEKLFF.

The chain is built from TRBV27 and TRBJ2-1; 8 bases match TRBD1. The junction had 4 bases not matched to a gene; V was cut back by 0 bases and J by 6 bases. The CDR3 loop spans 15 amino acids. Germline loops: CDR1 MNHEY, CDR2 SMNVEV (reference sequence). CDR3 residues: CASSLSKQGGNEQFF. The DNA for the CDR3 is TGTGCCAGCAGTTTATCGAAACAGGGGGGCAATGAGCAGTTCTTC.